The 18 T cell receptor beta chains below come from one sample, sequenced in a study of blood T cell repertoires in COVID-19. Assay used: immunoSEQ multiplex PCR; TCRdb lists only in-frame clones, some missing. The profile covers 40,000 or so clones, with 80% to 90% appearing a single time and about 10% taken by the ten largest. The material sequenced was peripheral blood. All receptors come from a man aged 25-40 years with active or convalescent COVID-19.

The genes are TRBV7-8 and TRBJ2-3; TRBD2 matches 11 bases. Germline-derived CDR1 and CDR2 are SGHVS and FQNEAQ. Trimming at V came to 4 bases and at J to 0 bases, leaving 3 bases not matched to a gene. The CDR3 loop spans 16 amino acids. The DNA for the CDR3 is TGTGCCAGCAGCTCCTCTAGCGGGAGGAGCACAGATACGCAGTATTTT. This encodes CASSSSSGRSTDTQYF.

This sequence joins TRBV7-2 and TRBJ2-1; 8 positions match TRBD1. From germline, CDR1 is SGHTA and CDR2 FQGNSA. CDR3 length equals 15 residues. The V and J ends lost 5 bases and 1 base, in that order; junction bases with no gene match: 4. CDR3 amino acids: CASSRWTGSYNEQFF. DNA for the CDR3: TGTGCCAGCAGCCGCTGGACAGGGTCCTACAATGAGCAGTTCTTC.

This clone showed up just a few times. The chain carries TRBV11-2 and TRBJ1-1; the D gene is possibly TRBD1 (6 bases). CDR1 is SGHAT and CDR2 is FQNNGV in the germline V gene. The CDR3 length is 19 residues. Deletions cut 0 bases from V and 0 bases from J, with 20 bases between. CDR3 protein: CASSLEGRGTGLMNTEAFF. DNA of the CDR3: TGTGCCAGCAGCTTAGAAGGGCGTGGCACAGGGCTCATGAACACTGAAGCTTTCTTT.

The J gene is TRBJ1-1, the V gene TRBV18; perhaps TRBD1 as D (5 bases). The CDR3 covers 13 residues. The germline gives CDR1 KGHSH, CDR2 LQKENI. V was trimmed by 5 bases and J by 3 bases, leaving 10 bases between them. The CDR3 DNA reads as TGTGCCAGCTCATGGGGGGTGCACACTGAAGCTTTCTTT. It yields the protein CASSWGVHTEAFF.

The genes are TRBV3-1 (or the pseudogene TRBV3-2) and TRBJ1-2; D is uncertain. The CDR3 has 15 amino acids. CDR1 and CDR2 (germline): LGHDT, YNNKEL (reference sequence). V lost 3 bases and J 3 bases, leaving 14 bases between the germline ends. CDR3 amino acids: CASSHRSGWDYGYTF. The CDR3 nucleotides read TGTGCCAGCAGCCACCGGAGCGGCTGGGACTATGGCTACACCTTC.

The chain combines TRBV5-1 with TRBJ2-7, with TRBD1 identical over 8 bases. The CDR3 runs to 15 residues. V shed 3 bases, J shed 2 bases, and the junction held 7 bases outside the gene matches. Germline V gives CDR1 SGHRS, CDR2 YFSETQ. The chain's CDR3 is CASSSGTGLTYEQYV. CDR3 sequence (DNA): TGCGCCAGCAGCTCCGGGACAGGACTCACCTACGAGCAGTACGTC.

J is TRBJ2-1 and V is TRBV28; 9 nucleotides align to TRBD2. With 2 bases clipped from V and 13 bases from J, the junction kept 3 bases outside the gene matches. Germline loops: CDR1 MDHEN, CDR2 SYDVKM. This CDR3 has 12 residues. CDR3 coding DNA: TGTGCCAGCAGTTTACTCGGGACTAGCCAGTTCTTC. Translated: CASSLLGTSQFF.

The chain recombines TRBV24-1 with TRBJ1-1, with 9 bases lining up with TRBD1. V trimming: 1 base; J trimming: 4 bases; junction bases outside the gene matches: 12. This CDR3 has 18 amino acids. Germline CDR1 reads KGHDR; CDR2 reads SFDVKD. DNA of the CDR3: TGTGCCACCAGTGATTTCTCCGCTTCAGACAGGGGGGGCACTGAAGCTTTCTTT. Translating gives CATSDFSASDRGGTEAFF.

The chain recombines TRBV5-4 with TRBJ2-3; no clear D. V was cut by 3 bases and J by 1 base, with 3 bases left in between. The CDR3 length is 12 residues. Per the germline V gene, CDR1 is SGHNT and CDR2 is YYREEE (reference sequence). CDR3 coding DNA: TGTGCCAGCAGCTCCGGCACAGATACGCAGTATTTT. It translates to CASSSGTDTQYF.

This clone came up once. CDR3 sequence (DNA): TGTGCCAGTAGTATAGTGGTGACAGGGGCGAATAATTCACCCCTCCACTTT. Protein sequence: CASSIVVTGANNSPLHF. The chain combines TRBV19 with TRBJ1-6, with 8 bases lining up with TRBD1. Germline lookup yields CDR1 LNHDA and CDR2 SQIVND (reference sequence). CDR3 size: 17 residues. Trimming cost V 1 base and J 5 bases; bases outside gene matches: 7.

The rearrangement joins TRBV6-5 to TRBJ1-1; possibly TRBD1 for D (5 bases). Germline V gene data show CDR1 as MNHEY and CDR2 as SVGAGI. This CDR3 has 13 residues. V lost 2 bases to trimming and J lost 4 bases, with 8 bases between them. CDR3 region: CASSYRGSTEAFF. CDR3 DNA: TGTGCCAGCAGTTACCGGGGGAGCACTGAAGCTTTCTTT.

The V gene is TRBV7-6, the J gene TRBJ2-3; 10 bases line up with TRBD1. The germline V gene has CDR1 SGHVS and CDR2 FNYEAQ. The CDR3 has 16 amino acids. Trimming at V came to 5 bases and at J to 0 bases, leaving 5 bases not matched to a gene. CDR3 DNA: TGTGCCAGCAGCCGGAGACAGGGGGCTAGCACAGATACGCAGTATTTT. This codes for CASSRRQGASTDTQYF.

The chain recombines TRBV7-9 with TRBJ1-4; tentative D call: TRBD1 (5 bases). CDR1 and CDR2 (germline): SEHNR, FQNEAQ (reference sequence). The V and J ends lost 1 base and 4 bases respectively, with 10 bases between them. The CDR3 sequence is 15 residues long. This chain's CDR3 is CASSLGTTLNEKLFF. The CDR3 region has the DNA TGTGCCAGCAGCTTAGGGACAACCCTTAATGAAAAACTGTTTTTT.

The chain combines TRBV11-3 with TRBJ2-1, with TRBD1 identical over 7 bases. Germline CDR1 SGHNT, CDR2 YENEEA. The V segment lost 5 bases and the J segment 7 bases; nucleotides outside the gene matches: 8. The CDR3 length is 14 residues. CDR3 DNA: TGTGCCAGCAGCCCGCAGACAGGGACGAATGAGCAGTTCTTC. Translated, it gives CASSPQTGTNEQFF.

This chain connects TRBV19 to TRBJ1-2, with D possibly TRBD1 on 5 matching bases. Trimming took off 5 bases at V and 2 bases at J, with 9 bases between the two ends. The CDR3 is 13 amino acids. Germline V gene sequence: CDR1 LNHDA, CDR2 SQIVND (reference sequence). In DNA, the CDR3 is TGTGCCAGTAGTGGACGGGGGAACTATGGCTACACCTTC. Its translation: CASSGRGNYGYTF.

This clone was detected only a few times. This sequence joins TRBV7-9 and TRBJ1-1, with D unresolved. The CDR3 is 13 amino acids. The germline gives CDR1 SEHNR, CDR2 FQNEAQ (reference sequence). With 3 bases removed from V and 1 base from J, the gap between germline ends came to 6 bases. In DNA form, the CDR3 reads TGTGCCAGCAGCTTGAGCGCGAACACTGAAGCTTTCTTT. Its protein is CASSLSANTEAFF.

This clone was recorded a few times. In nucleotides, the CDR3 is TGTGCCAGCAGCTCTAGGCAGCACCGACTACTTGAAGCTTTCTTT. Translating gives CASSSRQHRLLEAFF. This sequence joins TRBV11-2 and TRBJ1-1, with D unclear. Between the trimmed V and J ends, which lost 4 bases and 7 bases, there was a span of 19 bases. In germline, CDR1 is SGHAT, CDR2 FQNNGV. The CDR3 length is 15 residues.

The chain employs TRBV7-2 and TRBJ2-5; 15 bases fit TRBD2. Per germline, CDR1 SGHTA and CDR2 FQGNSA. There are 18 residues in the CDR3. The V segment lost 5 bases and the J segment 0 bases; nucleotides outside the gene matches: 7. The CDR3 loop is CASSKGLAGGTNQETQYF. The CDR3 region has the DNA TGTGCCAGCAGCAAGGGACTAGCGGGAGGAACAAACCAAGAGACCCAGTACTTC.